The clone carrying this T cell receptor beta chain was seen at least ten times. The CDR3 regions of TCR beta were amplified from RNA transcripts. The TCR CDR3 was amplified in a first-round RT-PCR using the HTBI primer set. TCRdb itself ran the multiplex PCR reads through MiXCR, one entry per CDR3 protein. The data hold 100,000 to 140,000 distinct CDR3 sequences, with roughly 15% observed a single time. The data were taken from a study of T cells in Graves' hyperthyroidism and ophthalmopathy. Hyperthyroidism, newly diagnosed and lasting under 2 months, affected patients aged 18 to 65. The CDR3 loop spans 16 amino acids. The V gene's germline CDR1 is DFQATT and CDR2 SNEGSKA (reference sequence). V lost 0 bases, J lost 5 bases, and 10 bases stayed unmatched.

Sequencing was carried out using blood. The J gene is TRBJ2-3, the V gene TRBV20-1, with 8 bases lining up with TRBD2. This sequence originates from a woman aged 45-65 years with Graves' hyperthyroidism. CDR3 sequence (DNA): TGCAGTGCTAGAGATCCCAGCGGGAGATGGGAAGATACGCAGTATTTT. The encoded protein is CSARDPSGRWEDTQYF.